This entry lists 29 T cell receptor beta chains sequenced from one sample in a study of blood T cells in healthy people across ages. Then a second PCR, running roughly 7 to 11 cycles, was carried out with a sample-barcoded 5' primer and a J-beta primer mix. TCRdb redid the calling of the 5' RACE reads with MiXCR, one entry per CDR3 protein. The table has about 1.8 million distinct CDR3 sequences, approximately 50% seen once; the top ten hold less than 2.5%. Specimen: blood. The receptors derive from a woman aged 40 to 50 in good health.

This clonotype was counted only a few times. This chain connects TRBV5-1 to TRBJ1-5, with D unclear. CDR1 and CDR2 (germline): SGHRS, YFSETQ. The length of the CDR3 is 15 residues. Between the trimmed V and J ends, which lost 0 bases and 0 bases, there was a span of 7 bases. The chain's CDR3 is CASSLEGFSNQPQHF. The DNA of the CDR3 is TGCGCCAGCAGCTTGGAGGGATTTAGCAATCAGCCCCAGCATTTT.

The chain combines TRBV29-1 with TRBJ1-5; D is unresolved. The germline gives CDR1 SQVTM, CDR2 ANQGSEA. This CDR3 comprises 12 residues. V was clipped by 6 bases and J by 4 bases, with 10 bases between them. CDR3 sequence: CSVGSGNQPQHF. DNA for the CDR3: TGCAGCGTCGGAAGCGGAAATCAGCCCCAGCATTTT.

This chain links TRBV7-2 with TRBJ1-2, with 8 bases that match TRBD1. V dropped 6 bases and J dropped 7; count of bases not matched to a gene: 13. This CDR3 contains 15 residues. Germline loops: CDR1 SGHTA, CDR2 FQGNSA. The CDR3 loop is CASRLLRTGFGGYTF. CDR3 sequence (DNA): TGTGCCAGCAGACTCTTGAGGACAGGGTTTGGTGGCTACACCTTC.

The V gene is TRBV5-6, the J gene TRBJ2-7, with 7 nucleotides matching TRBD1. Germline CDR1 and CDR2: SGHDT and YYEEEE. V trimming: 3 bases; J trimming: 2 bases; junction bases outside the gene matches: 8. This CDR3 spans 15 amino acids. CDR3 DNA sequence: TGTGCCAGCAGCTGGCGTGCACAGGGGCCCTACGAGCAGTACTTC. Translating gives CASSWRAQGPYEQYF.

The chain uses TRBV2 and TRBJ1-2; the D is unclear. V lost 7 bases and J lost 2, with 11 bases in between. This CDR3 is built from 13 residues. CDR1 and CDR2 (germline): SNHLY, FYNNEI. In DNA form, the CDR3 reads TGTGCCAGCAATAACAGAAGGAACTATGGCTACACCTTC. Protein product: CASNNRRNYGYTF. Full variable domain (missing parts from reference TRBV2 and TRBJ1-2): EPEVTQTPSHQVTQMGQEVILRCVPISNHLYFYWYRQILGQKVEFLVSFYNNEISEKSEIFDDQFSVERPDGSNFTLKIRSTKLEDSAMYFCASNNRRNYGYTFGSGTRLTVV.

This clonotype was counted a few times. The V gene is TRBV20-1, the J gene TRBJ2-1, with 9 bases matching TRBD2. Germline V gives CDR1 DFQATT, CDR2 SNEGSKA (reference sequence). Losses at the gene ends were 0 bases for V and 2 bases for J; bases not matched to a gene: 5. The CDR3 is 16 residues long. In DNA form, the CDR3 reads TGCAGTGCTAGAGAGTGGGCTAGCGGGGCCTACAATGAGCAGTTCTTC. Translated, it gives CSAREWASGAYNEQFF.

V gene TRBV5-1 combines with J gene TRBJ2-1, with TRBD2 identical over 14 bases. CDR1 and CDR2 (germline): SGHRS, YFSETQ. The CDR3 loop spans 18 amino acids. V was pared by 3 bases and J by 10 bases, with 15 bases of the junction left unmatched. The chain's CDR3 is CASSSITGLAGGRGEQFF. CDR3 bases: TGCGCCAGCAGCTCCATCACCGGACTAGCGGGGGGAAGGGGGGAGCAGTTCTTC.

This clonotype was found a few times. V and J are TRBV4-3 and TRBJ2-4; D call uncertain. This CDR3 spans 17 amino acids. V was pared by 0 bases and J by 2 bases, with 14 bases between. Germline V lookup: CDR1 LGHNA, CDR2 YSLEER. The CDR3 nucleotides are TGCGCCAGCAGCCAAGAAACTCCTCGATCGACCAAAAACATTCAGTACTTC. Its protein is CASSQETPRSTKNIQYF.

This clonotype was observed a handful of times. The chain carries TRBV5-1 and TRBJ2-5; no clear D. Germline-derived CDR1 and CDR2 are SGHRS and YFSETQ. The CDR3 has 15 amino acids. V shed 4 bases and J shed 1 base, with 14 bases lying between them. CDR3 amino acids: CASSAELMGQETQYF. The DNA for the CDR3 is TGCGCCAGCAGCGCAGAACTAATGGGCCAAGAGACCCAGTACTTC.

V usage is TRBV10-3 and J usage is TRBJ2-5, with D possibly being TRBD2 (6 bases). Germline lookup yields CDR1 ENHRY and CDR2 SYGVKD. This CDR3 is built from 13 residues. The germline V and J ends were trimmed by 7 bases and 3 bases, with 12 bases remaining between them. CDR3 bases: TGTGCCATCAAAGGGACTTCAAAAGAGACCCAGTACTTC. Protein product: CAIKGTSKETQYF.

This clonotype was picked up a small number of times. The CDR3 spells CSARGQMNTEAFF. DNA for the CDR3: TGCAGTGCTAGAGGCCAGATGAACACTGAAGCTTTCTTT. The chain has TRBV20-1 and TRBJ1-1; D not certain. The CDR3 spans 13 residues. V was trimmed by 1 base and J by 0 bases, leaving 6 bases between them. The germline CDR1 and CDR2 sequences are DFQATT and SNEGSKA (reference sequence).

The chain links TRBV29-1 to TRBJ2-6; no clear D. The CDR3 is made up of 15 amino acids. V dropped 6 bases and J dropped 0 bases, with 12 bases sitting between them. Germline V CDR1 and CDR2: SQVTM, ANQGSEA. In DNA form, the CDR3 reads TGCAGCGTGTACCATCCGAGCTCTGGGGCCAACGTCCTGACTTTC. Translated, it gives CSVYHPSSGANVLTF.

A word on this clonotype: Given a much more abundant clone one base away, this may be a read error. The rearrangement joins TRBV5-5 to TRBJ2-6; D may correspond to TRBD1 or TRBD2 (5 bases each). The CDR3 has 15 amino acids. Germline values: CDR1 SGHKS, CDR2 YYEKEE (reference sequence). The CDR3 coding sequence is TGTGCCAGCAGCCGAGGGGTGTCTGGGGTCAACGTCCTGACTTTC. Its protein is CASSRGVSGVNVLTF. Full variable domain (remainder filled in from reference TRBV5-5 and TRBJ2-6): DAGVTQSPTHLIKTRGQQVTLRCSPISGHKSVSWYQQVLGQGPQFIFQYYEKEERGRGNFPDRFSARQFPNYSSELNVNALLLGDSALYLCASSRGVSGVNVLTFGAGSRLTVL.

V usage is TRBV7-2 and J usage is TRBJ1-6; D not certain. Germline values: CDR1 SGHTA, CDR2 FQGNSA. Trimming took off 1 base at V and 10 bases at J, with 8 bases between the two ends. The CDR3 extends over 13 amino acids. CDR3 coding DNA: TGTGCCAGCAGCTTAGAATCGGGGTCACCCCTCCACTTT. Translation gives CASSLESGSPLHF.

The V and J genes are TRBV2 and TRBJ1-1; weak D call: TRBD1 (6 bases). The CDR3 loop spans 12 amino acids. CDR1 is SNHLY and CDR2 is FYNNEI in the germline V gene. The V gene lost 5 bases and the J gene lost 8 bases, with 12 bases spanning the gap. As DNA, the CDR3 is TGTGCCAGCAGTCGAAGACAGGCGGAAGCTTTCTTT. It encodes CASSRRQAEAFF.

In its sample, this clonotype was seen a few times. This chain joins TRBV20-1 and TRBJ1-2; D is uncertain. The CDR3 contains 13 residues. CDR1 is DFQATT and CDR2 is SNEGSKA in the germline V gene (reference sequence). V lost 3 bases to trimming and J lost 2 bases, with 10 bases between them. DNA for the CDR3: TGCAGTGCTAGTAGCGAAGTAAACTATGGCTACACCTTC. Translation: CSASSEVNYGYTF.

This clonotype turned up a few times. The rearrangement links TRBV20-1 to TRBJ2-4; 10 bases match TRBD1. Germline assignment: CDR1 DFQATT and CDR2 SNEGSKA (reference sequence). This CDR3 is built from 12 residues. Germline trimming cut 3 bases from V and 13 bases from J; bases unmatched to any gene: 6. The CDR3 spells CSARMDRGSQYF. The CDR3 nucleotides are TGCAGTGCTAGGATGGACAGGGGGTCGCAGTACTTC.

The sample holds a few counts of this clonotype. V is TRBV6-2 or TRBV6-3 and J is TRBJ2-3; D might be TRBD2 (5 bases). CDR3 size: 17 residues. Germline lookup yields CDR1 MNHEY and CDR2 SVGEGT. Trimming left V 8 bases short and J 2 bases short, with 23 bases between. DNA for the CDR3: TGTGCCAGCGCGCGGACTCTTTCCCGCCCAACCACAGATACGCAGTATTTT. Protein product: CASARTLSRPTTDTQYF.

The rearrangement joins TRBV10-1 to TRBJ2-4; D gene unclear. The CDR3 runs 13 residues. Germline V lookup: CDR1 WNHNN, CDR2 SYGVQD (reference sequence). Between the trimmed V and J ends, which lost 2 bases and 0 bases, there was a span of 2 bases. The CDR3 region has the DNA TGCGCCAGCAGTGAGGGAGCCAAAAACATTCAGTACTTC. Its translation: CASSEGAKNIQYF.

Written as DNA, the CDR3 is TGTGCCAGCAGCCTTAACAGAGCCAGACAAGAGACCCAGTACTTC. It encodes CASSLNRARQETQYF. This chain connects TRBV7-2 to TRBJ2-5, with D unclear. CDR3 length equals 15 residues. CDR1 and CDR2 from the germline V gene are SGHTA and FQGNSA. With 5 bases removed from V and 2 bases from J, the gap between germline ends came to 15 bases.

This clonotype was detected a few times. The genes are TRBV6-5 and TRBJ2-1, with 8 nucleotides matching TRBD2. The CDR3 has 16 amino acids. Germline loops: CDR1 MNHEY, CDR2 SVGAGI. V trimming: 2 bases; J trimming: 6 bases; junction bases outside the gene matches: 9. The chain's CDR3 is CASSYQSAGTSNEQFF. The DNA for the CDR3 is TGTGCCAGCAGTTACCAGTCTGCCGGGACTAGCAATGAGCAGTTCTTC.

Comment on this clonotype: The junction differs from germline at one of its ends, possibly a read error. The gene calls are TRBV5-5 and TRBJ2-5, with a tentative D call TRBD1 (6 bases). Germline-derived CDR1 and CDR2 are SGHKS and YYEKEE (reference sequence). This CDR3 has 14 amino acids. CDR3 sequence (DNA): TGTGCCAACAGCGTGGGACATGAGGGGGAGACCCAGTACTTC. Its protein is CANSVGHEGETQYF.

CDR3 in DNA: TGCGCCAGCAGCCAAGATGAACTAGCCCGTGGGCAGTATTTT. This codes for CASSQDELARGQYF. The rearrangement links TRBV4-3 to TRBJ2-3, with D tentatively TRBD2 (6 bases). This CDR3 comprises 14 residues. Deletions cut 0 bases from V and 11 bases from J, with 15 bases between. Germline CDR1 reads LGHNA; CDR2 reads YSLEER.

The chain couples TRBV20-1 to TRBJ1-2; perhaps TRBD1 as D (6 bases). Germline assignment: CDR1 DFQATT and CDR2 SNEGSKA (reference sequence). Trimming left V 6 bases short and J 7 bases short, with 21 bases between. The CDR3 extends over 14 amino acids. The CDR3 is CSAPLRGGVGGYTF. The CDR3 nucleotides read TGCAGTGCCCCACTCAGGGGAGGGGTGGGTGGCTACACCTTC.

CDR3 residues: CASSLVPTTNEKLFF. The CDR3 coding sequence is TGTGCCAGCAGCTTAGTTCCCACAACTAATGAAAAACTGTTTTTT. The chain links TRBV7-2 to TRBJ1-4; D is uncertain. The CDR3 is 15 residues long. Germline V gene data show CDR1 as SGHTA and CDR2 as FQGNSA. Trimming stripped 1 base from V and 0 bases from J, with 6 bases between. Based on the CDR3 plus reference TRBV7-2 and TRBJ1-4, the full variable domain is GAGVSQSPSNKVTEKGKDVELRCDPISGHTALYWYRQSLGQGLEFLIYFQGNSAPDKSGLPSDRFSAERTGGSVSTLTIQRTQQEDSAVYLCASSLVPTTNEKLFFGSGTQLSVL.

This clonotype has just a few counts. The V and J genes are TRBV5-1 and TRBJ2-3, with unresolved D. The CDR3 length is 14 residues. V was clipped by 7 bases and J by 3 bases, with 15 bases between them. Germline-derived CDR1 and CDR2 are SGHRS and YFSETQ. The CDR3 sequence: CASFEVGNTDTQYF. DNA of the CDR3: TGCGCCAGCTTCGAGGTGGGCAATACAGATACGCAGTATTTT.

This chain joins TRBV15 and TRBJ1-2, with D maybe TRBD1 (6 bases). Deletions cut 0 bases from V and 9 bases from J, with 14 bases between. Germline V gene lookup returns CDR1 LNHNV and CDR2 YYDKDF (reference sequence). This CDR3 has 14 residues. Here the CDR3 DNA reads TGTGCCACCAGCAGAGATCCAAGCGGGGACAGCTACACCTTC. Translated: CATSRDPSGDSYTF.

The rearrangement joins TRBV5-1 to TRBJ2-5, with D maybe TRBD1 (5 bases). The germline V gene encodes CDR1 SGHRS and CDR2 YFSETQ. The CDR3 loop spans 13 amino acids. Trimming took 4 bases from V and 11 from J, leaving 18 bases between them. In DNA, the CDR3 is TGCGCCAGCAGCGCCAAAGGGGCTCAAGAGCAGTACTTC. Its translation: CASSAKGAQEQYF.

This rearrangement joins TRBV6-5 to TRBJ1-2, with TRBD1 as a possible D gene (5 bases). In germline, CDR1 is MNHEY, CDR2 SVGAGI. The V end was cut by 0 bases, the J end by 6 bases, with 11 bases between. This CDR3 has 14 amino acids. CDR3 sequence reads: CASSYSEGYNGYTF. CDR3 nucleotide sequence: TGTGCCAGCAGTTACTCTGAGGGGTATAATGGCTACACCTTC.